Each of the 4 T cell receptor beta chains below was sequenced from the same sample in a study of OX40 agonist ivuxolimab in advanced cancers. Assay used: immunoSEQ multiplex PCR; TCRdb lists only in-frame clones, some missing. The sample carries about 82,000 clones, approximately 86% recorded once. Sequenced here: CD4+ or CD8+ T cells sorted from blood, sampled in a trial of the OX40 agonist ivuxolimab. Receptor source: an adult with an advanced solid tumor such as melanoma, head and neck, liver or kidney cancer.

The chain couples TRBV7-2 to TRBJ2-3, with TRBD2 matching 8 bases. V was pared by 3 bases and J by 4 bases, with 6 bases of the junction left unmatched. The CDR3 is made up of 15 amino acids. Looked up from germline, CDR1 is SGHTA and CDR2 is FQGNSA. The CDR3 coding sequence is TGTGCCAGCAGCTTTCCGGGACTAGGTCCAGATACGCAGTATTTT. Translation gives CASSFPGLGPDTQYF.

The rearrangement uses TRBV28 and TRBJ2-2; D not certain. Deletions cut 7 bases from V and 6 bases from J, with 9 bases between. CDR1 MDHEN and CDR2 SYDVKM come from the germline V gene. The CDR3 has 12 amino acids. For the CDR3, the DNA is TGTGCCAGCAACCATTTAGCCGGGGAGCTGTTTTTT. Translation gives CASNHLAGELFF.

This chain uses TRBV28 with TRBJ2-7; 8 bases are shared with TRBD1. The V and J ends lost 8 bases and 6 bases, in that order; junction bases with no gene match: 9. The germline V gene encodes CDR1 MDHEN and CDR2 SYDVKM. This CDR3 has 13 amino acids. This chain's CDR3 is CASLRTGMGEQYF. The CDR3 DNA sequence: TGTGCCAGCCTCCGGACAGGGATGGGCGAGCAGTACTTC.

The chain carries TRBV7-8 and TRBJ1-1, with D perhaps matching TRBD1 (6 bases). V lost 7 bases and J lost 4, with 16 bases in between. Germline V gene sequence: CDR1 SGHVS, CDR2 FQNEAQ. The CDR3 runs 14 residues. Here the CDR3 DNA reads TGTGCCAGCAACCTAGGGGGTTTGGGCACTGAAGCTTTCTTT. This gives the protein CASNLGGLGTEAFF.